Listed here are 9 T cell receptor beta chains from one sample, sequenced in a study of Graves' ophthalmopathy and Graves' hyperthyroidism. From RNA, the CDR3 regions of TCR beta chains were amplified and sequenced. The library came from an HTBI-primed first-round RT-PCR and a second-round multiplex PCR. TCRdb reanalysed the multiplex PCR reads using MiXCR and keeps one entry per CDR3 protein. The sample gives 600,000 to 700,000 distinct CDR3 sequences, under 50% of which show up once; over 2.5% is in the top ten. Sequenced: peripheral blood. The source is an adult man with Graves' ophthalmopathy.

The chain recombines TRBV10-3 with TRBJ2-3, with D perhaps matching TRBD1 (6 bases). The CDR3 covers 14 residues. The V end lost 10 bases, the J end lost 3 bases, and 17 bases lay between the germline ends. The germline V gene encodes CDR1 ENHRY and CDR2 SYGVKD. The CDR3 DNA sequence: TGTGCCAGCGTGAACAGGGCAATGACAGATACGCAGTATTTT. Translated: CASVNRAMTDTQYF.

This clonotype was seen only a few times. This chain uses TRBV20-1 with TRBJ2-5; D ambiguous. There are 12 residues in the CDR3. Germline V CDR1 and CDR2: DFQATT, SNEGSKA (reference sequence). Between the trimmed V and J ends, which lost 3 bases and 6 bases, there was a span of 11 bases. CDR3 in amino acids: CSASLGEKTQYF. CDR3 DNA sequence: TGCAGTGCTAGTCTTGGGGAAAAGACCCAGTACTTC.

This clonotype was observed a handful of times. This chain uses TRBV3-1 with TRBJ1-4, with D unclear. Germline CDR1 and CDR2: LGHDT and YNNKEL (reference sequence). V lost 5 bases and J 6 bases, leaving 7 bases between the germline ends. The CDR3 has 12 amino acids. In DNA, the CDR3 is TGTGCCAGCAGCTATCCCGATGAAAAACTGTTTTTT. This translates into CASSYPDEKLFF.

The rearrangement links TRBV10-3 to TRBJ1-1, with D maybe TRBD1 (6 bases). From germline, CDR1 is ENHRY and CDR2 SYGVKD. The CDR3 runs to 14 residues. The V and J ends lost 4 bases and 1 base respectively, with 10 bases between them. The CDR3 sequence is CAISVGGENTEAFF. In nucleotides, the CDR3 is TGTGCCATCAGTGTCGGGGGCGAGAACACTGAAGCTTTCTTT.

A few counts support this clonotype. The chain combines TRBV20-1 with TRBJ1-4; TRBD1 agrees at 8 bases. Germline V CDR1 and CDR2: DFQATT, SNEGSKA (reference sequence). This CDR3 has 14 amino acids. V shed 3 bases and J 5 bases; nucleotides not matched to a gene: 5. The CDR3 nucleotides are TGCAGTGCTAGGGGGGGACAGGAGAATGAAAAACTGTTTTTT. Protein product: CSARGGQENEKLFF.

There are a few counts of this clonotype. The rearrangement uses TRBV12-3 or TRBV12-4 and TRBJ2-3; 8 bases agree with TRBD1. V was pared by 7 bases and J by 11 bases, with 5 bases of the junction left unmatched. CDR3 length: 11 residues. The chain's CDR3 is CASKLGQVQYF. In DNA, the CDR3 is TGTGCCAGCAAGCTGGGACAGGTGCAGTATTTT.

This chain connects TRBV6-5 to TRBJ2-7, with 7 positions matching TRBD1. The V gene's germline CDR1 is MNHEY and CDR2 SVGAGI. Germline trimming cut 6 bases from V and 5 bases from J; bases unmatched to any gene: 13. There are 15 residues in the CDR3. The CDR3 loop reads CASRRIDRVVNEQYF. In DNA, the CDR3 is TGTGCCAGCAGAAGAATAGACAGGGTGGTTAACGAGCAGTACTTC.

This clonotype was seen at least ten times. The chain is built from TRBV7-9 and TRBJ2-5, with 12 positions matching TRBD2. J gave up 5 bases and V 5 bases, and 6 bases lay outside the gene matches. From germline, CDR1 is SEHNR and CDR2 FQNEAQ (reference sequence). CDR3 length equals 15 residues. DNA for the CDR3: TGTGCCAGCAGCAGAAGGACTAGCGGGGAGGAGACCCAGTACTTC. It is translated as CASSRRTSGEETQYF.

This clonotype was detected only a few times. V and J are TRBV5-1 and TRBJ1-2, with 7 nucleotides matching TRBD1. After removal of 0 bases from V and 6 bases from J, the junction contained 11 bases not matched to a gene. CDR3 length: 16 amino acids. Germline loops: CDR1 SGHRS, CDR2 YFSETQ. The CDR3 loop is CASSLEVPGGGNGYTF. CDR3 nucleotides: TGCGCCAGCAGCTTGGAAGTGCCAGGGGGTGGAAATGGCTACACCTTC.